The 2 T cell receptor beta chains reported below all come from one sample, sequenced in a study of cytomegalovirus exposure and HLA in healthy donors. Use of 60 Vbeta and 13 Jbeta primers characterized the PCR. Using immunoSEQ multiplex PCR, the repertoire was profiled, and TCRdb retains in-frame clones only, with some absent. This repertoire shows 70,000 to 90,000 clones, about 70% found once; its top ten account for about 12%. Sequenced: PBMCs. Receptors were obtained from a male donor in good health and CMV-seropositive.

Of note for this clone: One junction end disagrees with the germline gene, perhaps due to a read error. V and J are TRBV4-1 and TRBJ2-7; 11 nucleotides agree with TRBD1. Germline V gene lookup returns CDR1 MGHRA and CDR2 YSYEKL. CDR3 length: 18 amino acids. CDR3 protein: CASSKDAPGTGGTYEQYF. CDR3 coding DNA: TGCGCCAGCAGCAAAGATGCACCGGGGACAGGGGGTACCTACGAGCAGTACTTC.

This clone came up a few times. The CDR3 loop reads CASSLQNTEAFF. The CDR3 nucleotides read TGTGCCAGCAGCTTACAGAACACTGAAGCTTTCTTT. This chain connects TRBV7-2 to TRBJ1-1; D unresolved. Trimming left V 2 bases short and J 1 base short, with 2 bases between. Germline CDR1 reads SGHTA; CDR2 reads FQGNSA. The CDR3 length is 12 residues. Looking up the rest from reference TRBV7-2 and TRBJ1-1 gives the full variable domain: GAGVSQSPSNKVTEKGKDVELRCDPISGHTALYWYRQSLGQGLEFLIYFQGNSAPDKSGLPSDRFSAERTGGSVSTLTIQRTQQEDSAVYLCASSLQNTEAFFGQGTRLTVV.